This entry lists 26 T cell receptor beta chains sequenced from one sample in a study of T cells in Graves' hyperthyroidism and ophthalmopathy. TCR beta CDR3 sequences were amplified from RNA transcripts. The study used the HTBI primer set for a first-round RT-PCR of the TCR CDR3. TCRdb re-analysed the multiplex PCR reads in MiXCR, keeping a single row per CDR3 protein. The sample lists 300,000 to 400,000 distinct CDR3 sequences; under 20% were seen once. The sample comprised blood. The origin of the receptors is a man aged 18-30 years with Graves' ophthalmopathy.

This clonotype has ten or more counts. The V gene is TRBV28, the J gene TRBJ1-1; D not resolved. V was clipped by 7 bases and J by 2 bases, with 11 bases between them. The CDR3 contains 13 residues. Germline CDR1 reads MDHEN; CDR2 reads SYDVKM. The CDR3 DNA reads as TGTGCCAGCATTCCTAGTTTAAACACTGAAGCTTTCTTT. Translating gives CASIPSLNTEAFF.

This chain connects TRBV29-1 to TRBJ2-5, with D uncertain. The ends were cut back, 3 bases at V and 1 base at J, with 12 bases in the middle. The germline CDR1 and CDR2 sequences are SQVTM and ANQGSEA. The CDR3 runs 14 residues. In DNA form, the CDR3 reads TGCAGCGTTGATACACCCATGGCCCAAGAGACCCAGTACTTC. As protein: CSVDTPMAQETQYF.

This clonotype was seen many times. J is TRBJ2-7 and V is TRBV7-9, with TRBD1 matching 9 bases. The CDR3 has 15 residues. V lost 5 bases and J lost 5; bases outside the gene matches: 10. CDR1 is SEHNR, CDR2 FQNEAQ, per germline (reference sequence). For the CDR3, the DNA is TGTGCCAGCAGCAAGGGGACAGGGAAGGTCCACGAGCAGTACTTC. Protein sequence: CASSKGTGKVHEQYF.

In its sample, this clonotype was seen many times. J is TRBJ1-2 and V is TRBV27, with 7 bases matching TRBD1. Germline CDR1 MNHEY, CDR2 SMNVEV (reference sequence). CDR3 size: 15 residues. V was clipped by 5 bases and J by 4 bases; unmatched bases: 10. The DNA for the CDR3 is TGTGCCAGCAGTCCGTCCCGGGACAGAATCTATGGCTACACCTTC. This codes for CASSPSRDRIYGYTF.

This clonotype was observed at least ten times. The chain uses TRBV27 and TRBJ1-5, with no clear D. CDR1 and CDR2 (germline): MNHEY, SMNVEV (reference sequence). The CDR3 runs 15 residues. V shed 0 bases and J shed 7 bases, with 13 bases lying between them. CDR3 sequence reads: CASSLSIAPLQPQHF. As DNA, the CDR3 is TGTGCCAGCAGTTTATCGATAGCACCGTTACAGCCCCAGCATTTT.

This clonotype was detected ten times or more. Here the CDR3 DNA reads TGCAGTGCTAGAGCCGGACAAATGAACACTGAAGCTTTCTTT. It encodes CSARAGQMNTEAFF. J is TRBJ1-1 and V is TRBV20-1, with a tentative D call TRBD1 (5 bases). Germline loops: CDR1 DFQATT, CDR2 SNEGSKA (reference sequence). The V gene lost 1 base and the J gene lost 0 bases, with 9 bases spanning the gap. This CDR3 has 14 amino acids.

This clonotype was counted once. The V call is TRBV6-4, the J call TRBJ2-1, with TRBD1 matching over 8 bases. Germline V lookup: CDR1 MRHNA, CDR2 SNTAGT. Losses at the gene ends were 5 bases for V and 4 bases for J; bases not matched to a gene: 7. The CDR3 spans 15 residues. The CDR3 DNA reads as TGTGCCAGCAGTACAGGGGGAAGAGATTACAATGAGCAGTTCTTC. Translation: CASSTGGRDYNEQFF.

This clonotype was recorded a few times. J is TRBJ1-6 and V is TRBV10-2; 9 bases map to TRBD1. The CDR3 sequence is 16 residues long. J was trimmed by 9 bases and V by 0 bases; bases with no gene match: 6. Per germline, CDR1 WSHSY and CDR2 SAAADI. CDR3 bases: TGCGCCAGCAGTGAGTCTAGCGACAGGGGGGCTTCACCCCTCCACTTT. Protein sequence: CASSESSDRGASPLHF.

A note on this clonotype: One end of the junction varies from germline; a read error may be responsible. This chain connects TRBV10-3 to TRBJ2-7; 7 nucleotides line up with TRBD2. The V gene's germline CDR1 is ENHRY and CDR2 SYGVKD. The CDR3 is 14 residues long. The CDR3 region is CAISDQRGTYEQYF. The CDR3 DNA follows: TGTGCCATAAGTGACCAGCGGGGAACCTACGAGCAGTACTTC.

The chain employs TRBV10-1 and TRBJ2-7, with 8 bases matching TRBD1. V trimming: 5 bases; J trimming: 5 bases; junction bases outside the gene matches: 5. The CDR3 runs 13 residues. CDR1 and CDR2 from the germline V gene are WNHNN and SYGVQD (reference sequence). The CDR3 nucleotides are TGCGCCAGCAGTCGGGACAGGATCCACGAGCAGTACTTC. This translates into CASSRDRIHEQYF.

This clonotype was seen a few times. The V call is TRBV10-1, the J call TRBJ1-2, with a weak D call TRBD1 (5 bases). Germline CDR1 and CDR2: WNHNN and SYGVQD (reference sequence). The length of the CDR3 is 14 residues. V was trimmed by 3 bases and J by 8 bases, leaving 16 bases between them. For the CDR3, the DNA is TGCGCCAGCAGTGATGGGGCAGGCCGTGGGGGCTACACCTTC. It translates to CASSDGAGRGGYTF.

This clonotype was detected many times. This chain uses TRBV7-2 with TRBJ2-7; D unclear. Between the trimmed V and J ends, which lost 4 bases and 4 bases, there was a span of 8 bases. The CDR3 covers 12 residues. Germline V CDR1 and CDR2: SGHTA, FQGNSA. CDR3 residues: CASSSTQYEQYF. CDR3 nucleotide sequence: TGTGCCAGCAGCTCCACACAGTACGAGCAGTACTTC.

This clonotype was recorded at least ten times. The V call is TRBV20-1, the J call TRBJ2-5; a possible D gene is TRBD1 (6 bases). The V and J ends lost 0 bases and 4 bases respectively, with 12 bases between them. Germline V lookup: CDR1 DFQATT, CDR2 SNEGSKA (reference sequence). The CDR3 totals 14 residues. The CDR3 reads CSAREIQGRETQYF. CDR3 bases: TGCAGTGCTAGAGAAATTCAGGGGAGAGAGACCCAGTACTTC.

The chain carries TRBV5-1 and TRBJ1-1; 7 bases match TRBD1. V shed 3 bases, J shed 3 bases, and the junction held 8 bases outside the gene matches. The CDR3 covers 15 residues. Germline CDR1 is SGHRS and CDR2 is YFSETQ. CDR3: CASSWSRGVYTEAFF. DNA for the CDR3: TGCGCCAGCAGCTGGAGCAGGGGGGTTTACACTGAAGCTTTCTTT. The full variable domain, its missing parts supplied by reference TRBV5-1 and TRBJ1-1, is KAGVTQTPRYLIKTRGQQVTLSCSPISGHRSVSWYQQTPGQGLQFLFEYFSETQRNKGNFPGRFSGRQFSNSRSEMNVSTLELGDSALYLCASSWSRGVYTEAFFGQGTRLTVV.

This clonotype was seen more than once but under ten times. This chain connects TRBV24-1 to TRBJ1-4; D not resolved. V dropped 4 bases and J dropped 5 bases, with 10 bases sitting between them. This CDR3 is 14 amino acids long. The germline CDR1 and CDR2 sequences are KGHDR and SFDVKD. In DNA, the CDR3 is TGTGCCACCAGTGACGGGCCGCGGAATGAAAAACTGTTTTTT. Translating it yields CATSDGPRNEKLFF.

V gene TRBV19 combines with J gene TRBJ2-7; tentatively, D is TRBD1 (5 bases). This CDR3 has 12 residues. Looked up from germline, CDR1 is LNHDA and CDR2 is SQIVND (reference sequence). V lost 6 bases and J lost 6, with 12 bases in between. CDR3 region: CASRTENTEQYF. For the CDR3, the DNA is TGTGCCAGTAGGACAGAGAATACCGAGCAGTACTTC. The full variable domain, completed using reference TRBV19 and TRBJ2-7, is DGGITQSPKYLFRKEGQNVTLSCEQNLNHDAMYWYRQDPGQGLRLIYYSQIVNDFQKGDIAEGYSVSREKKESFPLTVTSAQKNPTAFYLCASRTENTEQYFGPGTRLTVT.

This clonotype was counted at least ten times. The chain links TRBV2 to TRBJ2-1; D possibly corresponds to TRBD1 (7 bases). Trimming shortened V by 10 bases and J by 7 bases, and 23 bases separated the two germline ends. Germline V CDR1 and CDR2: SNHLY, FYNNEI. CDR3 size: 15 residues. For the CDR3, the DNA is TGTGCCACCTCTCGGGGGACAGAGCCGTGGAATGAGCAGTTCTTC. As protein: CATSRGTEPWNEQFF. The variable domain in full, completed from reference TRBV2 and TRBJ2-1, reads EPEVTQTPSHQVTQMGQEVILRCVPISNHLYFYWYRQILGQKVEFLVSFYNNEISEKSEIFDDQFSVERPDGSNFTLKIRSTKLEDSAMYFCATSRGTEPWNEQFFGPGTRLTVL.

In regard to this clonotype: A read error may account for a junction end that differs from germline. V gene TRBV12-3 or TRBV12-4 combines with J gene TRBJ1-1; D gene ambiguous. The CDR3 is made up of 12 amino acids. DNA of the CDR3: TGTGTCAGCAGTATCCCGAACACTGAGGCTTTCTTT. This codes for CVSSIPNTEAFF.

This chain links TRBV18 with TRBJ2-4; D unclear. V gave up 4 bases and J gave up 0 bases, with 7 bases separating them. Germline V gene data show CDR1 as KGHSH and CDR2 as LQKENI. This CDR3 is 14 amino acids long. The CDR3 spells CASSLALAKNIQYF. CDR3 DNA: TGTGCCAGCTCACTGGCATTAGCCAAAAACATTCAGTACTTC.

This chain uses TRBV6-1 with TRBJ2-5; tentatively, D is TRBD2 (7 bases). In germline, CDR1 is MNHNS, CDR2 SASEGT. Trimming took 10 bases from V and 7 from J, leaving 19 bases between them. The CDR3 sequence is 13 residues long. The CDR3 coding sequence is TGTGCCACCACCCCGGGGGGCCCGGGGACCCAGTACTTC. As protein: CATTPGGPGTQYF.

This clonotype has at least ten counts. The rearrangement uses TRBV5-1 and TRBJ2-2; possible D gene TRBD2, 5 bases. The CDR3 length is 14 residues. The germline V gene encodes CDR1 SGHRS and CDR2 YFSETQ. The ends were cut back, 4 bases at V and 7 bases at J, with 14 bases in the middle. The CDR3 loop reads CASSPGYAGGELFF. DNA of the CDR3: TGCGCCAGCAGCCCGGGGTATGCTGGCGGGGAGCTGTTTTTT.

There are many counts of this clonotype. The rearrangement joins TRBV5-8 to TRBJ1-6; weak D call: TRBD1 (6 bases). Germline lookup yields CDR1 SGHTS and CDR2 YDEGEE. The V end was cut by 4 bases, the J end by 9 bases, with 17 bases between. CDR3 length: 15 amino acids. The CDR3 nucleotides are TGTGCCAGCAGCCGGTTACAGGGATCAGGTTCACCCCTCCACTTT. Translated: CASSRLQGSGSPLHF.

This clonotype was found many times. The chain combines TRBV5-1 with TRBJ1-2, with 10 bases aligning to TRBD1. Germline V gene sequence: CDR1 SGHRS, CDR2 YFSETQ. Trimming at V came to 2 bases and at J to 2 bases, leaving 12 bases not matched to a gene. CDR3 length: 18 residues. The CDR3 DNA is TGCGCCAGCAGCTTCGACCCCGCCCGGACAGGGGGAAACTATGGCTACACCTTC. This sequence encodes CASSFDPARTGGNYGYTF. Based on the CDR3 plus reference TRBV5-1 and TRBJ1-2, the full variable domain is KAGVTQTPRYLIKTRGQQVTLSCSPISGHRSVSWYQQTPGQGLQFLFEYFSETQRNKGNFPGRFSGRQFSNSRSEMNVSTLELGDSALYLCASSFDPARTGGNYGYTFGSGTRLTVV.

This clonotype turned up a few times. This sequence joins TRBV9 and TRBJ1-4; 8 positions agree with TRBD1. This CDR3 comprises 16 residues. Looked up from germline, CDR1 is SGDLS and CDR2 is YYNGEE. J was trimmed by 7 bases and V by 3 bases; bases with no gene match: 11. CDR3 nucleotide sequence: TGTGCCAGCAGCGCGCAGGGGGCGCAGTTCCCTGAAAAACTGTTTTTT. It codes for CASSAQGAQFPEKLFF.

The gene calls are TRBV28 and TRBJ1-4, with D perhaps matching TRBD1 (6 bases). The CDR3 runs 16 residues. Germline V gene data show CDR1 as MDHEN and CDR2 as SYDVKM. V lost 3 bases, J lost 0 bases, and 11 bases lay in between. As DNA, the CDR3 is TGTGCCAGCAGTTTGTCAGGGGCCCCAACTAATGAAAAACTGTTTTTT. Amino acids: CASSLSGAPTNEKLFF.

This clonotype was observed many times. The rearrangement links TRBV18 to TRBJ1-1, with a weak D call TRBD1 (6 bases). V was trimmed by 3 bases and J by 0 bases, leaving 11 bases between them. The CDR3 has 15 residues. CDR1 and CDR2 from the germline V gene are KGHSH and LQKENI. This chain's CDR3 is CASSPATGVNTEAFF. The CDR3 DNA follows: TGTGCCAGCTCACCGGCGACAGGAGTGAACACTGAAGCTTTCTTT.